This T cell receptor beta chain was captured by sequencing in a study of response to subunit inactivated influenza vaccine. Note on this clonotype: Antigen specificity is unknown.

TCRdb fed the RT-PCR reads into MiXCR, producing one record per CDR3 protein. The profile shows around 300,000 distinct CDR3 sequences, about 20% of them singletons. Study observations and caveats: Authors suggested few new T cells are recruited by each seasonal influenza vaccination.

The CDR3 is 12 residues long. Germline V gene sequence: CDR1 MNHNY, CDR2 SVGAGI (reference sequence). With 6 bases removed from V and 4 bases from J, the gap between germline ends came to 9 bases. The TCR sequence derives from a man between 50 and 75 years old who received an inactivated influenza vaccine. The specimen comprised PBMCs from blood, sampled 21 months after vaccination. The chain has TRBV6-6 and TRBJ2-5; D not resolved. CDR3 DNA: TGTGCCAGCAGCACCGGGTCAGAGACCCAGTACTTC. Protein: CASSTGSETQYF.